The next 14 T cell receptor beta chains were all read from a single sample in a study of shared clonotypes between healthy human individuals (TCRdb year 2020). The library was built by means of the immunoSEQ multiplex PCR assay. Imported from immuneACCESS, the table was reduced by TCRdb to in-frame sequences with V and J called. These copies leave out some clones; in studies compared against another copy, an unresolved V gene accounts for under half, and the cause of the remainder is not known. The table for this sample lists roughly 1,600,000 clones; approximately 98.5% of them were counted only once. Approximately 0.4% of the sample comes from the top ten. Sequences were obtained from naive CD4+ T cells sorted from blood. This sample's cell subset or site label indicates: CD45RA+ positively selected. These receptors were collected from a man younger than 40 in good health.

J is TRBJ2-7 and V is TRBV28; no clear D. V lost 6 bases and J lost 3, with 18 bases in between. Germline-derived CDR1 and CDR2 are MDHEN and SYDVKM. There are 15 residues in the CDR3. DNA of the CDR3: TGTGCCAGCAGCGATACCGGGCCCGGCTTCTACGAGCAGTACTTC. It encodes CASSDTGPGFYEQYF.

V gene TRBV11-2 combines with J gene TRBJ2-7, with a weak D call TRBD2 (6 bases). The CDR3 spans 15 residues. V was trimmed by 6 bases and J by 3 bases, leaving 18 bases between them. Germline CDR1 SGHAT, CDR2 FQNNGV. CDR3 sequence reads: CASRWGGTDYYEQYF. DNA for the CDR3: TGTGCCAGCAGATGGGGCGGGACGGACTACTACGAGCAGTACTTC.

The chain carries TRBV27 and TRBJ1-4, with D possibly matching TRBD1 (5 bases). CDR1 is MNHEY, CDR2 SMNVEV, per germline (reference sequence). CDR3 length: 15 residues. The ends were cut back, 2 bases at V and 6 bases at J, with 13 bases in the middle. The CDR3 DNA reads TGTGCCAGCAGTTTAACTGGCAGGGCGGATGAAAAACTGTTTTTT. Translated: CASSLTGRADEKLFF.

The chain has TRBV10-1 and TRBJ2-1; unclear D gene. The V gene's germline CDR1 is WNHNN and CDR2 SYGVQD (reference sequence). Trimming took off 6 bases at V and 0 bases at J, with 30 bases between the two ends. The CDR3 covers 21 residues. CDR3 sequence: CASRAIPPMAESPSSYNEQFF. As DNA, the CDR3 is TGCGCCAGCAGGGCGATACCTCCGATGGCAGAGTCCCCCAGCTCCTACAATGAGCAGTTCTTC.

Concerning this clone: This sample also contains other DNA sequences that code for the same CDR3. CDR3 sequence reads: CASSSGQGYGYTF. DNA for the CDR3: TGTGCCAGCTCATCCGGACAGGGCTATGGCTACACCTTC. The chain carries TRBV18 and TRBJ1-2; 8 bases are shared with TRBD1. Germline CDR1 reads KGHSH; CDR2 reads LQKENI. The ends lost 5 bases at V and 4 bases at J; junction bases unmatched: 3. The CDR3 has 13 amino acids.

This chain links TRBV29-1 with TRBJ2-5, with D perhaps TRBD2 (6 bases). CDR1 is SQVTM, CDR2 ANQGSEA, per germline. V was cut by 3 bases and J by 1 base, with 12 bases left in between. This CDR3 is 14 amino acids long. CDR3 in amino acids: CSVEVIAAQETQYF. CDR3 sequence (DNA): TGCAGCGTTGAGGTGATAGCGGCCCAAGAGACCCAGTACTTC.

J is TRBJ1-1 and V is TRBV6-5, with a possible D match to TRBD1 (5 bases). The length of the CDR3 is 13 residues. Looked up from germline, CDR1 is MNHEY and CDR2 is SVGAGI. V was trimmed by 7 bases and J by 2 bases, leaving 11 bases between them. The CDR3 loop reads CASNRGHNTEAFF. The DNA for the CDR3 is TGTGCCAGCAACCGGGGCCATAACACTGAAGCTTTCTTT.

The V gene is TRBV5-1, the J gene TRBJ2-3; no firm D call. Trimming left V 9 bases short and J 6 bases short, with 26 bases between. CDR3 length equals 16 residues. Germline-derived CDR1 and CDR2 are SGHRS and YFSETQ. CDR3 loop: CATADGRLGSSDTQYF. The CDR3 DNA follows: TGCGCCACCGCGGACGGCAGGTTGGGAAGTTCGGATACGCAGTATTTT.

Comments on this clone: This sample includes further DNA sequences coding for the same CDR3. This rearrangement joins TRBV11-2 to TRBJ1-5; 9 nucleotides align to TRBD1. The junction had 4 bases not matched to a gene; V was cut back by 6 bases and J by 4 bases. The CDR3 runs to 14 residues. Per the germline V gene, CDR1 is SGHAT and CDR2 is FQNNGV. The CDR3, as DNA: TGTGCCAGCAGTCCCGACAGGGGGAATCAGCCCCAGCATTTT. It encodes CASSPDRGNQPQHF.

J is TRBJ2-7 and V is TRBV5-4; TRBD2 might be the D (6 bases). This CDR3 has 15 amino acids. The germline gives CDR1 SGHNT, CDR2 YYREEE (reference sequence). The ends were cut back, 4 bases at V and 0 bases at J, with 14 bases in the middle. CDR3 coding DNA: TGTGCCAGCAGCACAGTATTCGGGAGCTCCTACGAGCAGTACTTC. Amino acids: CASSTVFGSSYEQYF.

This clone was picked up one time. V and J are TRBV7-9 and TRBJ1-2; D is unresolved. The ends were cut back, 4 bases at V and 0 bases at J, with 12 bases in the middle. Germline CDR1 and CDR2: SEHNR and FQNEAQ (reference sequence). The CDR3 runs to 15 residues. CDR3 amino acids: CASSSDLGANYGYTF. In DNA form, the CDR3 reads TGTGCCAGCAGCTCGGACCTCGGAGCTAACTATGGCTACACCTTC.

DNA of the CDR3: TGTGCCAGCAGCCTAGTAGCGGATAGACCCTACGAGCAGTACTTC. It specifies CASSLVADRPYEQYF. V gene TRBV7-2 combines with J gene TRBJ2-7, with a tentative D call TRBD2 (6 bases). V shed 5 bases and J shed 2 bases, with 16 bases lying between them. Germline CDR1 SGHTA, CDR2 FQGNSA. The CDR3 covers 15 residues.

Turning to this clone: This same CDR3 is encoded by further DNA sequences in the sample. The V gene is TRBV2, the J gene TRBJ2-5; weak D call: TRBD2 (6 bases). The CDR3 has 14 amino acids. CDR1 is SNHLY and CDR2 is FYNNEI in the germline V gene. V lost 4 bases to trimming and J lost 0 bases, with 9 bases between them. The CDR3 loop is CASSAGTYQETQYF. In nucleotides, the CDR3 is TGTGCCAGCAGTGCAGGGACTTACCAAGAGACCCAGTACTTC.

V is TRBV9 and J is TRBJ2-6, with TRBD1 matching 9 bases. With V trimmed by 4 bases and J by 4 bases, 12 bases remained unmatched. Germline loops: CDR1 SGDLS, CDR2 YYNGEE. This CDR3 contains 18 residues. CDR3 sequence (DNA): TGTGCCAGCAGCATCAAGGACAGGGGCGCGCGGGGGGCCAACGTCCTGACTTTC. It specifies CASSIKDRGARGANVLTF.